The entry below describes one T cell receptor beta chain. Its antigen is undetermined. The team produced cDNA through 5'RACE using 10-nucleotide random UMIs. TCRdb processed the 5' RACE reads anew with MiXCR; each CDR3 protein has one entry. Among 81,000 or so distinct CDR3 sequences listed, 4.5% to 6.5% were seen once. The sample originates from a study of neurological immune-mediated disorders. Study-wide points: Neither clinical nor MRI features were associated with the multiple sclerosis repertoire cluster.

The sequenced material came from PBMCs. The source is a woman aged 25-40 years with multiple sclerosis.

The CDR3: CASSPLPGETQYF. CDR3 bases: TGTGCCAGCAGCCCCCTCCCTGGGGAGACCCAGTACTTC. The V call is TRBV5-5, the J call TRBJ2-5; D not resolved. The germline V and J ends were trimmed by 4 bases and 5 bases, with 12 bases remaining between them. The CDR3 totals 13 residues. The germline gives CDR1 SGHKS, CDR2 YYEKEE (reference sequence). The full variable domain, its missing parts supplied by reference TRBV5-5 and TRBJ2-5, is DAGVTQSPTHLIKTRGQQVTLRCSPISGHKSVSWYQQVLGQGPQFIFQYYEKEERGRGNFPDRFSARQFPNYSSELNVNALLLGDSALYLCASSPLPGETQYFGPGTRLLVL.